This T cell receptor beta chain comes out of a study of cytomegalovirus exposure and HLA in healthy donors. At the level of the study: Earlier sequencing of around 190 million T cells yielded around 120 million unique TCR beta sequences.

Overall study findings and caveats: Within an earlier analysis, most TCR beta V segments proved productive either about 87% or about 30% of the time. High specificity and sensitivity for cytomegalovirus status were reported for the classifier.

Details on this clone: Its matching antigen is unknown.

PCR involved 60 Vbeta and 13 Jbeta primers. Sequenced by immunoSEQ multiplex PCR; TCRdb stores in-frame clones only, minus some. Of about 130,000 clones listed, 80% to 90% are singletons. CDR1 SEHNR and CDR2 FQNEAQ come from the germline V gene (reference sequence). Trimming removed 5 bases from V and 4 bases from J, with 13 bases in between. CDR3 size: 14 residues. This clonotype was sampled from a man aged 45-65 years in good health and CMV-seronegative. The chain uses TRBV7-9 and TRBJ2-3; D is possibly TRBD2 (6 bases). The sequencing sample was made of PBMCs. This chain's CDR3 is CASSPGLSADTQYF. The CDR3 DNA is TGTGCCAGCAGCCCTGGACTATCCGCAGATACGCAGTATTTT.